The clone carrying this T cell receptor (beta chain) was detected once. CDR3 size: 13 residues. The germline CDR1 and CDR2 sequences are SEHNR and FQNEAQ (reference sequence). V lost 6 bases, J lost 10 bases, and 9 bases stayed unmatched. The table came from immunoSEQ multiplex PCR; TCRdb's copy has only in-frame clones and leaves some out. Among approximately 32,000 clones, 70% to 90% were seen once, and the ten largest hold approximately 3%. These data come from a study of chemoradiotherapy in HPV16-positive cancers. Here the sequenced sample was blood, taken from a patient who underwent chemoradiotherapy. V gene TRBV7-9 combines with J gene TRBJ2-3, with 8 bases identical to TRBD1. The sequence was collected from a human donor with HPV-associated anogenital cancer. DNA for the CDR3: TGTGCCAGCAGTCAAAACAGGGGGTATTCGCAGTATTTT. The encoded protein is CASSQNRGYSQYF. Looking up the rest from reference TRBV7-9 and TRBJ2-3 gives the full variable domain: DTGVSQNPRHKITKRGQNVTFRCDPISEHNRLYWYRQTLGQGPEFLTYFQNEAQLEKSRLLSDRFSAERPKGSFSTLEIQRTEQGDSAMYLCASSQNRGYSQYFGPGTRLTVL.